Shown below are 25 T cell receptor beta chains from a single sample sequenced in a study of a mutant IDH1 vaccine in newly diagnosed glioma. Profiling relied on immunoSEQ multiplex PCR, and the TCRdb table lists in-frame clones only, not all of them. This table has tens of thousands of clones, roughly 80% appearing once. Time point of the sample: baseline, week 1 (first vaccination visit). Sample treatment: pre-vaccination baseline after standard-of-care therapy. Sequenced material: PBMCs, taken from a glioma patient treated with radiotherapy, temozolomide or both. These receptor sequences come from a woman aged 45-65 years with glioma.

About this clone itself: The CDR3 does not close with the conserved phenylalanine or tryptophan, likely indicating a read error. It is unclear where the CDR3 begins or ends on the DNA, so no DNA is shown, and the CDR3 is as TCRdb lists it. V and J are TRBV7-8 and TRBJ2-3; the table's D call TRBD2 went unverified against the DNA. Germline V gene sequence: CDR1 SGHVS, CDR2 FQNEAQ. The CDR3 is 13 amino acids long, termini counted. The CDR3 here is CASSLDTSGGPAL.

The gene calls are TRBV5-1 and TRBJ2-7; D may be TRBD1 or TRBD2 (5 bases each). Trimming pared 4 bases from V and 6 bases from J, leaving 14 bases between. Germline values: CDR1 SGHRS, CDR2 YFSETQ. The CDR3 is made up of 13 amino acids. The CDR3 DNA reads TGCGCCAGCAGCCGGGACGGAGGTACCGAGCAGTACTTC. It is translated as CASSRDGGTEQYF.

The J gene is TRBJ1-4, the V gene TRBV6-5; D is possibly TRBD1 (6 bases). CDR1 and CDR2 from the germline V gene are MNHEY and SVGAGI. This CDR3 spans 11 amino acids. The V end lost 6 bases, the J end lost 7 bases, and 6 bases lay between the germline ends. The CDR3 DNA sequence: TGTGCCAGCAGGACAGGTGAAAAACTGTTTTTT. Residues: CASRTGEKLFF.

Details on this clone: Relative to the germline gene, one junction end is altered; a read error may explain this. V is TRBV4-1 and J is TRBJ2-2; D tentatively fits TRBD1 or TRBD2 (5 bases each). The germline gives CDR1 MGHRA, CDR2 YSYEKL. The CDR3 is 16 amino acids. The CDR3 region has the DNA TGCGCCAGCACCCAAGGGGACCGCGCGAACACCGGGGAGCTGTTTTTT. It is translated as CASTQGDRANTGELFF.

The DNA of the CDR3 is TGTGCCAGCAGTCCCCATAGCGGGGGGGCCACAGATACGCAGTATTTT. Translating gives CASSPHSGGATDTQYF. The chain links TRBV27 to TRBJ2-3; TRBD2 matches at 11 bases. Unmatched junction bases numbered 6, after V lost 5 bases and J lost 2 bases. Germline CDR1 and CDR2: MNHEY and SMNVEV (reference sequence). This CDR3 is built from 16 residues.

This chain joins TRBV10-3 and TRBJ2-5; no reliable D call. CDR1 ENHRY and CDR2 SYGVKD come from the germline V gene. V shed 2 bases and J shed 4 bases, with 17 bases lying between them. The CDR3 consists of 16 residues. The CDR3 region is CAISEDLGIKGETQYF. CDR3 DNA: TGTGCCATCAGTGAGGATCTAGGGATTAAAGGAGAGACCCAGTACTTC.

This chain joins TRBV19 and TRBJ2-5, with unresolved D. Germline loops: CDR1 LNHDA, CDR2 SQIVND (reference sequence). V lost 1 base, J lost 4 bases, and 7 bases lay in between. There are 13 residues in the CDR3. The CDR3 is CASSIVRRETQYF. DNA of the CDR3: TGTGCCAGTAGTATAGTCCGCAGAGAGACCCAGTACTTC. Full variable domain (rest looked up from reference TRBV19 and TRBJ2-5): DGGITQSPKYLFRKEGQNVTLSCEQNLNHDAMYWYRQDPGQGLRLIYYSQIVNDFQKGDIAEGYSVSREKKESFPLTVTSAQKNPTAFYLCASSIVRRETQYFGPGTRLLVL.

This sequence joins TRBV10-1 and TRBJ2-5; 7 positions match TRBD1. Losses at the gene ends were 4 bases for V and 6 bases for J; bases not matched to a gene: 11. Germline CDR1 and CDR2: WNHNN and SYGVQD (reference sequence). The CDR3 consists of 15 residues. CDR3 sequence (DNA): TGCGCCAGCAGTGGTTATGTAGGGGGCCGGAAGACCCAGTACTTC. It codes for CASSGYVGGRKTQYF.

This chain connects TRBV4-1 to TRBJ1-6, with D unclear. In germline, CDR1 is MGHRA, CDR2 YSYEKL. The CDR3 has 15 amino acids. V dropped 1 base and J dropped 6 bases, with 10 bases sitting between them. DNA of the CDR3: TGCGCCAGCAGCCAAGGTTGGGGTCTTAATTCACCCCTCCACTTT. Encoded protein: CASSQGWGLNSPLHF.

The rearrangement uses TRBV5-1 and TRBJ2-5, with 11 bases aligning to TRBD2. The CDR3 runs to 14 residues. The V and J ends lost 4 bases and 14 bases, in that order; junction bases with no gene match: 13. Germline values: CDR1 SGHRS, CDR2 YFSETQ. Here the CDR3 DNA reads TGCGCCAGCAGCACCCTAGCGGGGGGCCCTGGGGGATACTTC. Translation gives CASSTLAGGPGGYF.

The chain uses TRBV5-8 and TRBJ2-7; D is unclear. The V gene lost 8 bases and the J gene lost 2 bases, with 8 bases spanning the gap. Germline loops: CDR1 SGHTS, CDR2 YDEGEE. The CDR3 extends over 11 amino acids. CDR3 sequence (DNA): TGTGCCAGACACAGTACCTACGAGCAGTACTTC. Translated, it gives CARHSTYEQYF.

The rearrangement links TRBV4-1 to TRBJ1-1, with D perhaps TRBD1 (5 bases). The V and J ends lost 2 bases and 4 bases respectively, with 14 bases between them. Germline V CDR1 and CDR2: MGHRA, YSYEKL. This CDR3 spans 15 amino acids. As DNA, the CDR3 is TGCGCCAGCAGCCAATCAGGGACCCTGGGCACTGAAGCTTTCTTT. Amino acids: CASSQSGTLGTEAFF.

The V call is TRBV6-1, the J call TRBJ2-7; 10 nucleotides line up with TRBD2. Germline V lookup: CDR1 MNHNS, CDR2 SASEGT. The V segment lost 2 bases and the J segment 3 bases; nucleotides outside the gene matches: 10. CDR3 size: 17 residues. CDR3 loop: CASSEPYPGLAIYEQYF. CDR3 DNA sequence: TGTGCCAGCAGTGAACCGTACCCGGGACTAGCGATCTACGAGCAGTACTTC.

This clone was observed a few times. The chain uses TRBV19 and TRBJ1-1, with D unresolved. Germline loops: CDR1 LNHDA, CDR2 SQIVND (reference sequence). The CDR3 has 12 amino acids. Trimming shortened V by 9 bases and J by 1 base, and 9 bases separated the two germline ends. CDR3 residues: CASVRRNTEAFF. CDR3 sequence (DNA): TGTGCCAGCGTTAGACGGAACACTGAAGCTTTCTTT.

The rearrangement links TRBV27 to TRBJ2-7, with D tentatively TRBD1 or TRBD2 (7 bases each). Trimming shortened V by 8 bases and J by 6 bases, and 20 bases separated the two germline ends. The CDR3 runs to 14 residues. Germline V gives CDR1 MNHEY, CDR2 SMNVEV (reference sequence). CDR3 region: CASVELGGGGEQYF. CDR3 sequence (DNA): TGTGCCAGCGTCGAATTAGGGGGCGGGGGCGAGCAGTACTTC.

The V gene is TRBV5-4, the J gene TRBJ2-1; 11 positions agree with TRBD2. CDR3 length equals 16 residues. Trimming removed 0 bases from V and 1 base from J; junction bases left unmatched: 0. Germline V gene sequence: CDR1 SGHNT, CDR2 YYREEE (reference sequence). CDR3 nucleotide sequence: TGTGCCAGCAGCTTGGTAGCGGGGGGGTCCTACAATGAGCAGTTCTTC. Translated: CASSLVAGGSYNEQFF.

This clone was counted a few times. This sequence joins TRBV9 and TRBJ1-2, with 8 positions matching TRBD1. Unmatched junction bases numbered 5, after V lost 4 bases and J lost 3 bases. Germline values: CDR1 SGDLS, CDR2 YYNGEE. This CDR3 is built from 14 residues. The DNA of the CDR3 is TGTGCCAGCAGCCCGGAGACAGGGGACTATGGCTACACCTTC. Protein product: CASSPETGDYGYTF.

The chain uses TRBV5-6 and TRBJ1-2, with TRBD1 matching 8 bases. V was pared by 4 bases and J by 5 bases, with 1 base of the junction left unmatched. Germline CDR1 and CDR2: SGHDT and YYEEEE. The CDR3 spans 12 residues. CDR3 nucleotides: TGTGCCAGCAGCGGGACAGGATATGGCTACACCTTC. Translation: CASSGTGYGYTF.

The chain carries TRBV5-1 and TRBJ2-3; D is unresolved. There are 13 residues in the CDR3. CDR1 SGHRS and CDR2 YFSETQ come from the germline V gene. V was pared by 4 bases and J by 3 bases, with 9 bases between. The DNA for the CDR3 is TGCGCCAGCAGCCTAACTACGACAGATACGCAGTATTTT. Residues: CASSLTTTDTQYF.

The rearrangement joins TRBV4-2 to TRBJ2-1, with 8 bases that match TRBD1. Germline loops: CDR1 LGHNA, CDR2 YNFKEQ. With V trimmed by 4 bases and J by 4 bases, 6 bases remained unmatched. The CDR3 is 15 amino acids. CDR3 residues: CASSLRQGSYNEQFF. The CDR3 DNA follows: TGTGCCAGCAGCCTTCGACAGGGGAGTTACAATGAGCAGTTCTTC.

This clone was recorded once. The V call is TRBV6-6, the J call TRBJ2-2, with D perhaps matching TRBD2 (6 bases). CDR1 MNHNY and CDR2 SVGAGI come from the germline V gene (reference sequence). V dropped 2 bases and J dropped 5 bases, with 15 bases sitting between them. The CDR3 totals 16 residues. As DNA, the CDR3 is TGTGCCAGCAGTTACCCGGGACTCACTGGGACCGGGGAGCTGTTTTTT. Translating it yields CASSYPGLTGTGELFF.

This chain connects TRBV29-1 to TRBJ1-2, with D possibly being TRBD1 (5 bases). The germline CDR1 and CDR2 sequences are SQVTM and ANQGSEA. Trimming cost V 8 bases and J 2 bases, with 12 bases left between them. This CDR3 comprises 12 residues. CDR3 amino acids: CSTLGRNYGYTF. The CDR3 bases are TGCAGCACCCTGGGACGGAACTATGGCTACACCTTC. Drawing the rest from reference TRBV29-1 and TRBJ1-2, the complete variable domain is SAVISQKPSRDICQRGTSLTIQCQVDSQVTMMFWYRQQPGQSLTLIATANQGSEATYESGFVIDKFPISRPNLTFSTLTVSNMSPEDSSIYLCSTLGRNYGYTFGSGTRLTVV.

This clone was counted once. This chain joins TRBV30 and TRBJ2-5; D tentatively reads TRBD1 or TRBD2 (6 bases each). Germline CDR1 and CDR2: GTSNPN and SVGIG (reference sequence). The CDR3 sequence is 16 residues long. V was trimmed by 2 bases and J by 1 base, leaving 17 bases between them. CDR3 sequence (DNA): TGTGCCTGGAGTTTGATTCCCAGGGGAGGCCAAGAGACCCAGTACTTC. Its translation: CAWSLIPRGGQETQYF.

The chain recombines TRBV5-1 with TRBJ1-3; TRBD1 matches 7 bases. From germline, CDR1 is SGHRS and CDR2 YFSETQ. The V and J ends lost 4 bases and 0 bases, in that order; junction bases with no gene match: 7. CDR3 size: 16 residues. The CDR3 sequence: CASSTETGHSGNTIYF. The CDR3 DNA reads TGCGCCAGCAGCACCGAGACAGGGCACTCTGGAAACACCATATATTTT.

The rearrangement joins TRBV7-3 to TRBJ2-2; 10 bases match TRBD1. This CDR3 is 14 amino acids long. CDR1 and CDR2 (germline): SGHTA, FQGTGA. The V and J ends lost 7 bases and 4 bases, in that order; junction bases with no gene match: 3. CDR3 sequence reads: CASTGTGVTGELFF. For the CDR3, the DNA is TGTGCCAGCACCGGGACAGGGGTCACCGGGGAGCTGTTTTTT.